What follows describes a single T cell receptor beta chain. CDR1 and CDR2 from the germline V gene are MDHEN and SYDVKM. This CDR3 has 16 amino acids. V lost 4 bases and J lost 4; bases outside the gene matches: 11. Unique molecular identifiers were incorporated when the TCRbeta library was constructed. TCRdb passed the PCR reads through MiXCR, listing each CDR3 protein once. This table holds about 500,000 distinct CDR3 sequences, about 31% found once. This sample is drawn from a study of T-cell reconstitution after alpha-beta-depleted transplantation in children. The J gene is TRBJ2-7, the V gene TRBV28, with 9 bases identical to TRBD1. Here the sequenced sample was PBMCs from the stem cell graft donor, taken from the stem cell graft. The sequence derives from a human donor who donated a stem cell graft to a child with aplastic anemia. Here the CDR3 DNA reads TGTGCCAGCAGTTCAGTTTTTGGGACAGGGTCTTACGAGCAGTACTTC. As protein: CASSSVFGTGSYEQYF. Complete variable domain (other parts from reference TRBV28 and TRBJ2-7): DVKVTQSSRYLVKRTGEKVFLECVQDMDHENMFWYRQDPGLGLRLIYFSYDVKMKEKGDIPEGYSVSREKKERFSLILESASTNQTSMYLCASSSVFGTGSYEQYFGPGTRLTVT.